The 18 T cell receptor beta chains below all came from one sample that was sequenced in a study of human T cells and chemical hapten exposure. TCRdb re-called the RACE reads through MiXCR, storing one row per CDR3 protein. The data hold fewer than 90,000 distinct CDR3 sequences, with 6.5% to 8.5% observed a single time. Time point here: patch test 2, 6 weeks after DPC sensitization. The sample's treatment: therapeutic diphenylcyclopropenone sensitization with weekly scalp DPC. This material consisted of whole blood, taken in connection with sensitization to the hapten diphenylcyclopropenone (DPC). The source of these receptors is a woman aged 30 to 39 with alopecia areata. Some clones in this sample may be carry-over from other donors' samples.

The chain employs TRBV19 and TRBJ1-2; no definite D call. The germline V gene has CDR1 LNHDA and CDR2 SQIVND (reference sequence). The ends were cut back, 3 bases at V and 5 bases at J, with 7 bases in the middle. The CDR3 extends over 12 amino acids. CDR3 bases: TGTGCCAGTAGTATCTGGCGGTATGGCTACACCTTC. It codes for CASSIWRYGYTF.

A few counts support this clonotype. The V gene is TRBV6-6, the J gene TRBJ1-2; D is unresolved. The germline V gene encodes CDR1 MNHNY and CDR2 SVGAGI (reference sequence). There are 14 residues in the CDR3. The V end was cut by 7 bases, the J end by 7 bases, with 19 bases between. The CDR3 sequence is CASTPGSGIVGYTF. The CDR3 DNA reads TGTGCCAGCACCCCGGGGTCGGGGATTGTTGGCTACACCTTC.

The chain uses TRBV30 and TRBJ1-2; D is uncertain. In germline, CDR1 is GTSNPN, CDR2 SVGIG (reference sequence). Trimming took 1 base from V and 10 from J, leaving 13 bases between them. There are 12 residues in the CDR3. The CDR3 is CAWSGIGLDYTF. CDR3 nucleotides: TGTGCCTGGAGTGGGATAGGTCTTGACTACACCTTC.

This clonotype was seen a handful of times. The gene calls are TRBV2 and TRBJ1-6; 7 nucleotides line up with TRBD1. Germline CDR1 and CDR2: SNHLY and FYNNEI. Trimming at V came to 6 bases and at J to 1 base, leaving 15 bases not matched to a gene. The CDR3 contains 19 residues. The CDR3 region is CASRATGAPGSSYNSPLHF. In nucleotides, the CDR3 is TGTGCCAGCAGAGCTACAGGGGCCCCGGGGTCGTCCTATAATTCACCCCTCCACTTT.

This clonotype was recorded many times. The chain uses TRBV2 and TRBJ2-2; TRBD1 is a possible D gene (8 bases). Trimming shortened V by 4 bases and J by 5 bases, and 14 bases separated the two germline ends. This CDR3 has 15 residues. Germline assignment: CDR1 SNHLY and CDR2 FYNNEI. In DNA form, the CDR3 reads TGTGCCAGCAGTGGTACAGGGGGGGGGACCGGGGAGCTGTTTTTT. Protein: CASSGTGGGTGELFF. The full variable domain, completed using reference TRBV2 and TRBJ2-2, is EPEVTQTPSHQVTQMGQEVILRCVPISNHLYFYWYRQILGQKVEFLVSFYNNEISEKSEIFDDQFSVERPDGSNFTLKIRSTKLEDSAMYFCASSGTGGGTGELFFGEGSRLTVL.

This clonotype has more than one count but fewer than ten. V is TRBV10-1 and J is TRBJ2-7, with D maybe TRBD2 (5 bases). Germline V gene data show CDR1 as WNHNN and CDR2 as SYGVQD (reference sequence). The V end lost 3 bases, the J end lost 4 bases, and 10 bases lay between the germline ends. The CDR3 runs to 13 residues. CDR3 protein: CASSESLGYEQYF. CDR3 in DNA: TGCGCCAGCAGTGAATCACTAGGGTACGAGCAGTACTTC.

There are a few counts of this clonotype. The rearrangement uses TRBV5-1 and TRBJ2-3, with no clear D. This CDR3 is built from 16 residues. Trimming shortened V by 0 bases and J by 0 bases, and 11 bases separated the two germline ends. The germline CDR1 and CDR2 sequences are SGHRS and YFSETQ. For the CDR3, the DNA is TGCGCCAGCAGCTTGGTTGCGGTCTCCAGCACAGATACGCAGTATTTT. Its protein is CASSLVAVSSTDTQYF.

This clonotype appeared many times. The J gene is TRBJ1-2, the V gene TRBV28; no reliable D call. Germline V gene lookup returns CDR1 MDHEN and CDR2 SYDVKM. V was shortened by 6 bases and J by 7 bases, with 21 bases between the two germline ends. This CDR3 comprises 15 residues. CDR3 DNA: TGTGCCAGCAGAAATGGACCACACGGGGAGGCTGGCTACACCTTC. Amino acid sequence: CASRNGPHGEAGYTF.

This clonotype was recorded many times. The chain combines TRBV10-3 with TRBJ2-6, with 7 positions matching TRBD1. This CDR3 contains 15 residues. The germline V gene has CDR1 ENHRY and CDR2 SYGVKD. V lost 10 bases and J lost 0; bases outside the gene matches: 6. Here the CDR3 DNA reads TGTGCCACCGGACAGGCTAACTCTGGGGCCAACGTCCTGACTTTC. Translating gives CATGQANSGANVLTF.

The chain couples TRBV11-1 to TRBJ1-1, with D unclear. V lost 3 bases and J lost 1, with 9 bases in between. Per the germline V gene, CDR1 is SGHAT and CDR2 is FQDESV (reference sequence). The CDR3 spans 14 residues. The CDR3 DNA is TGTGCCAGCAGCTTTAGGAAATGGAACACTGAAGCTTTCTTT. The encoded protein is CASSFRKWNTEAFF.

This clonotype was recorded at least ten times. This chain links TRBV15 with TRBJ2-7, with 8 bases matching TRBD1. The germline CDR1 and CDR2 sequences are LNHNV and YYDKDF (reference sequence). CDR3 length: 14 residues. Trimming cost V 5 bases and J 2 bases; bases outside gene matches: 5. CDR3: CATSVDRGPYEQYF. CDR3 coding DNA: TGTGCCACCAGCGTAGACAGGGGCCCCTACGAGCAGTACTTC.

The V call is TRBV5-4, the J call TRBJ1-2; 10 positions match TRBD1. The V gene's germline CDR1 is SGHNT and CDR2 YYREEE (reference sequence). V lost 4 bases, J lost 4 bases, and 13 bases stayed unmatched. This CDR3 region has 17 residues. In nucleotides, the CDR3 is TGTGCCAGCAGCCCCAAGACAGGGGGCGGATCATCCTATGGCTACACCTTC. Translating it yields CASSPKTGGGSSYGYTF.

In this sample, this clonotype turned up many times. This sequence joins TRBV14 and TRBJ1-2; 7 bases agree with TRBD1. The CDR3 consists of 14 residues. The V and J ends lost 4 bases and 4 bases, in that order; junction bases with no gene match: 6. Looked up from germline, CDR1 is SGHDN and CDR2 is FVKESK. The CDR3 loop is CASSPGTATYGYTF. The CDR3 DNA reads TGTGCCAGCAGCCCCGGGACAGCAACCTATGGCTACACCTTC.

This clonotype was observed at least ten times. V gene TRBV21-1 combines with J gene TRBJ1-5. TRBV21-1 constitutes a pseudogene. The CDR3 contains 17 residues. CDR3 in DNA: TGTGCCAGCAGCAAAGTGTCAAGAACCTATAGCAATCAGCCCCAGCATTTT. Translated, it gives CASSKVSRTYSNQPQHF.

The rearrangement uses TRBV6-6 and TRBJ1-2, with 9 bases lining up with TRBD1. Trimming took 6 bases from V and 4 from J; bases not matched to a gene: 6. Germline V lookup: CDR1 MNHNY, CDR2 SVGAGI (reference sequence). This CDR3 comprises 14 residues. Written as DNA, the CDR3 is TGTGCCAGCAGCCACGGACAGGGGAGCTATGGCTACACCTTC. As protein: CASSHGQGSYGYTF.

The sample holds many counts of this clonotype. The rearrangement joins TRBV10-3 to TRBJ2-1; perhaps TRBD1 as D (6 bases). V was clipped by 4 bases and J by 9 bases, with 10 bases between them. In germline, CDR1 is ENHRY, CDR2 SYGVKD. The CDR3 length is 12 residues. The CDR3 loop reads CAISVGGGEQFF. For the CDR3, the DNA is TGTGCCATCAGTGTTGGGGGCGGTGAGCAGTTCTTC.

This clonotype was detected many times. The V and J genes are TRBV2 and TRBJ2-3, with 8 bases matching TRBD2. The CDR3 contains 14 residues. Germline CDR1 reads SNHLY; CDR2 reads FYNNEI. V was clipped by 7 bases and J by 7 bases; unmatched bases: 10. CDR3 amino acids: CASTGGAVLNTQYF. As DNA, the CDR3 is TGTGCCAGCACCGGGGGGGCAGTACTGAATACGCAGTATTTT.

This clonotype has just a few counts. The chain combines TRBV6-5 with TRBJ1-4; possibly TRBD1 for D (5 bases). The germline V gene encodes CDR1 MNHEY and CDR2 SVGAGI. The ends were cut back, 0 bases at V and 8 bases at J, with 13 bases in the middle. This CDR3 has 15 amino acids. CDR3 coding DNA: TGTGCCAGCAGTTACTCAGTTGTGGGGGTGGAAAAACTGTTTTTT. It is translated as CASSYSVVGVEKLFF.